This TCR beta chain stems from a study of blood T cell repertoires in COVID-19 (dated by TCRdb to the early 2020s). Background for the entire study: Samples covering the acute and convalescent phases of COVID-19 were provided by collaborators in the United States, Italy and Spain. The repertoires were released in a freely available public database meant as a resource for research on the immune response to SARS-CoV-2. The dataset comprised deeply sampled blood TCRbeta repertoires from subjects exposed to, actively infected with, or recovered from COVID-19. Samples came from the ongoing ImmuneRACE study (first 160 participants) plus 1,254 subjects from 6 global collaborators. A de-identified subject ID, COVID-19 status, age in years and sex were almost always included in the sample metadata. Where available, HLA class I and class II types were taken from metadata supplied by the sample provider and were not determined by assay-based typing. The material from the prospective study consisted of cDNA or gDNA derived from T cells, B-cell-depleted T cells, or PBMCs. What the authors observed across the whole study: How much clinical and demographic metadata was included differed by source and by participant, and the metadata was provided uncurated.

The collaborating institutions used their own protocols to collect whole blood in K2EDTA tubes. For TCRbeta analysis, collaborators shipped samples as frozen whole blood, isolated PBMCs, or DNA extracted from either of those sample types. As regards this clone: This receptor's antigen is unknown. No qualities accompany the bases; no much larger clone lies one base away.

The immunoSEQ Assay, a bias-controlled multiplex PCR, was used to amplify TCRbeta CDR3 regions from genomic DNA. Per the source publication's procedure: The number of nucleated cells in each sample was estimated by amplification of reference gene primers within the assay. To quantify the absolute abundance of each unique TCRbeta CDR3 rearrangement, sequence reads were collapsed and filtered. For each sample, productive Simpson clonality was calculated as the square root of Simpson's diversity index over productive rearrangements. Not all clones reach the TCRdb copy of this immuneACCESS table, which keeps in-frame sequences only. Checked studies attribute under half of the gap to unresolved V genes and leave the rest unexplained. V, J and clone size derive from that table, while D and trimming were established from the DNA sequence. The sample profile shows hundreds of thousands of clones; about 90% of them were found once. The ten largest clones take up about 0.26% of the sample.

Sequenced: peripheral blood. The clonotype originates from a woman aged 18-35 years with acute or convalescent COVID-19.

The CDR3 region reads CASSGRTSGGNTDTQYF. The DNA sequence is TGTGCCAGCAGCGGCCGGACTAGCGGGGGGAACACAGATACGCAGTATTTT. The chain was built from TRBV11-2 and TRBJ2-3, and 14 bases in between align with TRBD2. Clipping removes 5 bases from V and 2 bases from J, with 6 as the unmatched junction base count. From the cysteine up to the phenylalanine, the CDR3 has a length of 17 residues. Just CDR3 DNA is preserved here, 51 bases in frame from base 1. For CDR1 and CDR2, the germline V gene lists SGHAT and FQNNGV.